Listed below are T cell receptor beta chains from one sample, sequenced in a study of shared clonotypes between healthy human individuals. Clones were read by immunoSEQ multiplex PCR, and TCRdb kept only the in-frame ones, dropping some. The sample shows about 1 million clones, roughly 80% of them seen only once. The sample comprised memory CD4+ T cells sorted from blood. These receptors all stem from a man aged 18 to 29 in good health. CDR3s include the opening cysteine and the closing phenylalanine or tryptophan. A D gene is named only where the DNA matches it firmly. Not every row has a clone size; where given, it reads once, few, many or a size class.

D gene,J gene,V gene,clone size,CDR3 protein,CDR3 DNA
.,TRBJ1-2,TRBV6-5,few,CASSYKGSYTF,TGTGCCAGCAGTTATAAGGGAAGCTACACCTTC
TRBD1,TRBJ1-3,TRBV25-1,.,CASSDPDRENTIYF,TGTGCCAGCAGTGATCCGGACAGGGAGAACACCATATATTTT
.,TRBJ1-1,TRBV6-1,once,CASSERGGDTEAFF,TGTGCCAGCAGTGAAAGGGGGGGTGACACTGAAGCTTTCTTT
.,TRBJ1-4,TRBV4-1,.,CASSQDGQGLGEKLFF,TGCGCCAGCAGCCAAGACGGTCAGGGATTGGGTGAAAAACTGTTTTTT
.,TRBJ2-3,TRBV5-1,once,CASSPGRTTDTQYF,TGCGCCAGCAGCCCTGGCCGAACCACAGATACGCAGTATTTT
.,TRBJ1-1,TRBV5-6,.,CASSLGGLTEAFF,TGTGCCAGCAGCTTAGGAGGGCTAACTGAAGCTTTCTTT
.,TRBJ2-1,TRBV6-1,.,CATRNNEQFF,TGTGCCACCAGGAACAATGAGCAGTTCTTC
TRBD1,TRBJ2-3,TRBV5-1,.,CASARGQGGTDTQYF,TGCGCCAGCGCCCGGGGACAGGGAGGTACAGATACGCAGTATTTT
.,TRBJ1-5,TRBV7-8,.,CASSLEASFNQPQHF,TGTGCCAGCAGCTTAGAAGCCTCGTTCAATCAGCCCCAGCATTTT
TRBD2,TRBJ2-5,TRBV5-4,.,CASSLGSGGAGKTQYF,TGTGCCAGCAGCTTGGGTAGCGGGGGGGCCGGGAAGACCCAGTACTTC
TRBD2,TRBJ2-5,TRBV7-2,.,CASSPGLAGVPETQYF,TGTGCCAGCAGCCCCGGACTAGCGGGGGTTCCGGAGACCCAGTACTTC
.,TRBJ1-2,TRBV2,few,CASNRDNYGYTF,TGTGCCAGCAACAGGGATAACTATGGCTACACCTTC
TRBD2,TRBJ2-1,TRBV6-5,.,CASSYLGRAYNEQFF,TGTGCCAGCAGTTACCTCGGGAGGGCCTACAATGAGCAGTTCTTC
.,TRBJ2-5,TRBV5-1,.,CASSRREQGAQETQYF,TGCGCCAGCAGTAGGAGAGAACAGGGCGCCCAAGAGACCCAGTACTTC
.,TRBJ2-3,TRBV19,once,CASSIVLGFSTDTQYF,TGTGCCAGTAGTATAGTCCTAGGGTTTAGCACAGATACGCAGTATTTT
.,TRBJ2-2,TRBV29-1,.,CSVERDTNTGELFF,TGCAGCGTTGAAAGGGACACCAACACCGGGGAGCTGTTTTTT
.,TRBJ1-2,TRBV9,once,CASSVAETPNYGYTF,TGTGCCAGCAGCGTAGCGGAGACCCCTAACTATGGCTACACCTTC
TRBD2,TRBJ2-2,TRBV7-2,many,CASSLGLAGAGELFF,TGTGCCAGCAGCTTAGGACTAGCGGGGGCCGGGGAGCTGTTTTTT
.,TRBJ1-5,TRBV6-1,.,CASTRDAVGQPQHF,TGTGCCAGCACCAGGGATGCAGTAGGTCAGCCCCAGCATTTT
.,TRBJ1-5,TRBV25-1,.,CASSETEYSNQPQHF,TGTGCCAGCAGTGAGACGGAATATAGCAATCAGCCCCAGCATTTT
TRBD1,TRBJ2-1,TRBV10-2,.,CASSDHRTGQNHEQFF,TGCGCCAGCAGTGATCACCGGACAGGTCAAAACCATGAGCAGTTCTTC
TRBD2,TRBJ2-2,TRBV7-6,.,CASSLGLAENTGELFF,TGTGCCAGCAGCTTAGGGCTAGCGGAAAACACCGGGGAGCTGTTTTTT
.,TRBJ1-1,TRBV18,.,CASSPTTGGTEAFF,TGTGCCAGCTCACCAACGACGGGTGGCACTGAAGCTTTCTTT
TRBD2,TRBJ2-3,TRBV7-9,.,CASSPARAGVTDTQYF,TGTGCCAGCAGCCCGGCGAGAGCGGGGGTCACAGATACGCAGTATTTT
.,TRBJ2-2,TRBV11-3,.,CASSPFLGGNTGELFF,TGTGCCAGCAGCCCCTTCTTGGGTGGGAACACCGGGGAGCTGTTTTTT
TRBD2,TRBJ2-1,TRBV5-6,once,CASFPYGTSGNNEQFF,TGTGCCAGCTTCCCATACGGGACTAGTGGGAACAATGAGCAGTTCTTC
.,TRBJ2-7,TRBV9,.,CASSAGLGGEQYF,TGTGCCAGCAGCGCGGGGCTGGGTGGCGAGCAGTACTTC
TRBD1,TRBJ2-6,TRBV25-1,.,CASRGAGGTGANVLTF,TGTGCCAGCAGGGGGGCAGGGGGCACTGGGGCCAACGTCCTGACTTTC
.,TRBJ2-5,TRBV7-9,.,CASSLAGGALETQYF,TGTGCCAGCAGCCTAGCAGGGGGGGCCCTAGAGACCCAGTACTTC
TRBD1,TRBJ1-2,TRBV6-6,.,CASSYEGTGNYGYTF,TGTGCCAGCAGTTACGAGGGGACAGGGAATTATGGCTACACCTTC
TRBD2,TRBJ2-1,TRBV27,.,CASRQRGQRNEQFF,TGTGCCAGCAGGCAGCGGGGGCAAAGGAATGAGCAGTTCTTC
.,TRBJ2-1,TRBV14,.,CASSQVGGGVRSEQFF,TGTGCCAGCAGCCAAGTGGGCGGGGGCGTAAGGAGTGAGCAGTTCTTC